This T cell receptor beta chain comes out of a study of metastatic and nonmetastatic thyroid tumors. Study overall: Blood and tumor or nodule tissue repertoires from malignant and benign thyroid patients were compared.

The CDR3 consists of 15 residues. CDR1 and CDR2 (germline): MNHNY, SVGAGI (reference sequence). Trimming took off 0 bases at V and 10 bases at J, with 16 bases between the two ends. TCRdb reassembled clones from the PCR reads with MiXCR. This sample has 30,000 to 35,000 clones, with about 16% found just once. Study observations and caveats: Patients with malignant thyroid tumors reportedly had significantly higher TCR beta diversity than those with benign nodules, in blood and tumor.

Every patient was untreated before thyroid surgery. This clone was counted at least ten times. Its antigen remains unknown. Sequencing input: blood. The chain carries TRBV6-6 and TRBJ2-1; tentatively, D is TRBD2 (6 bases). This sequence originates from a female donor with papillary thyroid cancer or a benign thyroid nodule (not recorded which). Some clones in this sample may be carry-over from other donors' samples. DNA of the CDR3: TGTGCCAGCAGTTACTCACGCGGGGCTAAGGGGGAGCAGTTCTTC. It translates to CASSYSRGAKGEQFF.